Sequencing of this T cell receptor (beta chain) was carried out in a study of early T cells in non-severe SARS-CoV-2 infection. Study at large: Chains from this unsorted whole-blood bulk RNA could not be paired. Study outcomes and limitations: The VDJdb matching leaned toward anti-spike CD8 responses and overlooked private and CD4 specificities.

With regard to this clonotype: The target antigen is unknown. Its ends do not fully match the called genes, so a read error is possible.

Attachment of unique molecular identifiers was made to individual cDNA molecules. TCRdb re-called the 5' RACE reads with MiXCR, one entry per CDR3 protein. The repertoire includes 80,000 to 100,000 distinct CDR3 sequences, roughly 12% of them detected once, and approximately 7% sits in the top ten. CDR3 length: 15 residues. CDR1 SGHTA and CDR2 FQGTGA come from the germline V gene. The chain couples TRBV7-3 to TRBJ2-3, with D unclear. The sequenced material came from whole blood. This sequence was found in an adult who was a healthcare worker with PCR-confirmed SARS-CoV-2 infection or an uninfected control (not recorded which). The CDR3: CASNLLGGSTDTQYF. CDR3 DNA: TGTGCCAGCAACTTACTCGGCGGTAGCACAGATACGCAGTATTTT.